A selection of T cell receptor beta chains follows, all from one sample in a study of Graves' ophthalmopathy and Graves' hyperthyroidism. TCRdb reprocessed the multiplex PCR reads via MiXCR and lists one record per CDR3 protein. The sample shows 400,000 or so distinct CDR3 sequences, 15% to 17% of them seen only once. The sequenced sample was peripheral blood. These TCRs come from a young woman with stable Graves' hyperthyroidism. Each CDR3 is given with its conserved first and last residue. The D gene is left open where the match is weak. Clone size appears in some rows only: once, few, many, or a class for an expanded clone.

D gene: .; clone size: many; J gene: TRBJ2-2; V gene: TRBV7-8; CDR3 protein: CASSLLRGTPSGELFF; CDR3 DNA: TGTGCCAGCAGCTTACTGAGGGGGACCCCATCCGGGGAGCTGTTTTTT
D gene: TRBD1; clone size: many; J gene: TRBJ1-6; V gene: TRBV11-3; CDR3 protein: CASSLTGTGYSPLHF; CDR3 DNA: TGTGCCAGCAGTCTAACCGGGACAGGCTATTCACCCCTCCACTTT
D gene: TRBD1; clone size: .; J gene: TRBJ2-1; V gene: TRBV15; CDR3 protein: CATQFLGGQGPYNEQFF; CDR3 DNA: TGTGCCACCCAATTTCTAGGTGGACAGGGGCCCTACAATGAGCAGTTCTTC
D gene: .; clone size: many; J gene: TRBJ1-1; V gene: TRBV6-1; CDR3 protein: CASSEARPEKAFF; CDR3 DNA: TGTGCCAGCAGTGAAGCGCGCCCGGAAAAAGCTTTCTTT
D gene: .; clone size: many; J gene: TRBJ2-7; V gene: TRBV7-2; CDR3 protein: CASSLAKAYEQYF; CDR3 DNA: TGTGCCAGCAGCTTAGCGAAAGCCTACGAGCAGTACTTC
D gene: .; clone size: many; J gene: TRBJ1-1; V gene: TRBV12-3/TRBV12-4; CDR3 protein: CASSPSPGPGNTEAFF; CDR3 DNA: TGTGCCAGCAGTCCTAGCCCCGGACCGGGGAACACTGAAGCTTTCTTT
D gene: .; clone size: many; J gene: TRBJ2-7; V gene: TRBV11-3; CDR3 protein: CASSLVPDRGTRKQYF; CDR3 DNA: TGTGCCAGCAGCTTAGTCCCGGACAGAGGTACTAGGAAGCAGTACTTC
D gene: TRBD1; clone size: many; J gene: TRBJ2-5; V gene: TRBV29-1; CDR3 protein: CSVADRGRETQYF; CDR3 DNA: TGCAGCGTTGCGGACAGGGGGCGAGAGACCCAGTACTTC
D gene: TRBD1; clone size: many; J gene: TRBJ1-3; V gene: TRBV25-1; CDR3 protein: CASSESGTVGNTIYF; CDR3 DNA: TGTGCCAGCAGTGAATCCGGGACAGTTGGAAACACCATATATTTT
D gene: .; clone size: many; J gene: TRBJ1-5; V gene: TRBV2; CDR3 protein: CASSDGEDLPQHF; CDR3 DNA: TGTGCCAGCAGTGACGGGGAAGATTTGCCCCAGCATTTT
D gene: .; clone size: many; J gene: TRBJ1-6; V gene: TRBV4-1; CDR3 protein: CASGRSYNSPLHF; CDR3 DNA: TGCGCCAGTGGACGGAGCTATAATTCACCCCTCCACTTT
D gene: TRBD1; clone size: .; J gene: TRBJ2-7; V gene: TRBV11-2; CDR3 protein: CASSLRTGTGLLSYEQYF; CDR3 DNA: TGTGCCAGCAGCTTAAGGACAGGGACCGGACTCCTCTCCTACGAGCAGTACTTC
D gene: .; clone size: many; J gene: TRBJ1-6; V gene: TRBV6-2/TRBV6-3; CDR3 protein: CASSSLGARSPLHF; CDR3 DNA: TGTGCCAGCAGCTCTCTCGGGGCTCGTTCACCCCTCCACTTT
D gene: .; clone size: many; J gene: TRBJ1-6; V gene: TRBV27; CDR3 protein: CASSLQGSPNSPLHF; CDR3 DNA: TGTGCCAGCAGCTTACAGGGATCCCCGAATTCACCCCTCCACTTT
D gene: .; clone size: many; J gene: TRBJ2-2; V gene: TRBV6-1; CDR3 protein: CASRPGHDNTGELFF; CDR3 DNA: TGTGCCAGCAGACCTGGACACGATAACACCGGGGAGCTGTTTTTT
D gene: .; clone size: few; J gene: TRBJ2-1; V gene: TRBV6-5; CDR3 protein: CASSYSMRAYNEQFF; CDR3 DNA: TGTGCCAGCAGTTACTCGATGCGGGCCTACAATGAGCAGTTCTTC
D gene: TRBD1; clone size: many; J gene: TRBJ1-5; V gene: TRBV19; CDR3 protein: CASSIGQGGGLYQPQHF; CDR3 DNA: TGTGCCAGTAGTATAGGTCAGGGAGGGGGCCTTTATCAGCCCCAGCATTTT
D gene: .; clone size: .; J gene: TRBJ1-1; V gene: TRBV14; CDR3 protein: CASSRDGITEAFF; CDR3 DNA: TGTGCCAGCAGCCGTGACGGGATCACTGAAGCTTTCTTT
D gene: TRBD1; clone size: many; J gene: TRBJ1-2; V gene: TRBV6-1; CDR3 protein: CASSGQDRALLGYTF; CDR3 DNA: TGTGCCAGCAGTGGACAGGACAGGGCTCTTCTTGGCTACACCTTC
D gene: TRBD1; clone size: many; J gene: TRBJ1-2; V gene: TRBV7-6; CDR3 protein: CASSLATGQTNYGYTF; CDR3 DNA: TGTGCCAGCAGCTTAGCGACGGGACAGACTAACTATGGCTACACCTTC
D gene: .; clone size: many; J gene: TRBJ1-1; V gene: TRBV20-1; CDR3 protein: CSASRDTLNTEAFF; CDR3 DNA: TGCAGTGCTTCTCGGGACACCCTTAACACTGAAGCTTTCTTT
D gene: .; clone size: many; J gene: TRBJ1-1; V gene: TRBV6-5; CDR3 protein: CASSYGGNAFF; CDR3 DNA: TGTGCCAGCAGTTACGGGGGGAACGCTTTCTTT
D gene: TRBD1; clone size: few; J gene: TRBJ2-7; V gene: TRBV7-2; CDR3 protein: CASSFPGQVSDEQYF; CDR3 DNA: TGTGCCAGCAGCTTCCCGGGACAGGTCTCTGACGAGCAGTACTTC
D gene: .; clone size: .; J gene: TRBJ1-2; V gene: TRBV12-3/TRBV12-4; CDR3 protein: CASSWGAGKVGGYTF; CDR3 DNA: TGTGCCAGCAGTTGGGGAGCAGGGAAGGTGGGGGGCTACACCTTC